The present T cell receptor beta chain was sequenced within a study of blood T cell repertoires in COVID-19. For the study at large: Material from acute and convalescent COVID-19 was sourced from the United States, Italy and Spain. The cDNA or gDNA used as material had been derived from T cells, B-cell-depleted T cells, or PBMCs.

Trimming pared 0 bases from V and 1 base from J, leaving 10 bases between. Germline V gives CDR1 SGHRS, CDR2 YFSETQ. The CDR3 is 16 amino acids. TCRdb's copy holds only in-frame clones and misses some; the assay was immunoSEQ multiplex PCR. The sample consists of about 480,000 clones, roughly 91% of them appearing once. The sequence was collected from a woman aged 45 to 65 with COVID-19, enrolled during active disease. Sequenced sample: peripheral blood. This chain uses TRBV5-1 with TRBJ1-4, with D unclear. This CDR3 reads CASSLGSQLTNEKLFF. DNA of the CDR3: TGCGCCAGCAGCTTGGGCTCGCAGTTAACTAATGAAAAACTGTTTTTT.